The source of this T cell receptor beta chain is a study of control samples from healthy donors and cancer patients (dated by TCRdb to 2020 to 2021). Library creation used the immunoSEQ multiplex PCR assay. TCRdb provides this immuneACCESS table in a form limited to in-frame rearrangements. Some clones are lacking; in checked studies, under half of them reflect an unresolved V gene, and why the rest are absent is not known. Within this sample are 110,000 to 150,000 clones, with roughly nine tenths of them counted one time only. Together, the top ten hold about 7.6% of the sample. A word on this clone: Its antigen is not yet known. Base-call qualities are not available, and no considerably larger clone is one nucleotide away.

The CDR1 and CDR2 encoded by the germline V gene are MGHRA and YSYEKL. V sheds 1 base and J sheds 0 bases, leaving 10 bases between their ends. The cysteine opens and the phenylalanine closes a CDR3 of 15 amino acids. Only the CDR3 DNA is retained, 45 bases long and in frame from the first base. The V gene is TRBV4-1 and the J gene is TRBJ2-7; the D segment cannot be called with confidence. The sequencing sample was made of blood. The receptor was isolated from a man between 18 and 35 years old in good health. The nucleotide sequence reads TGCGCCAGCAGCCAAGTCTTGACATACTCCTACGAGCAGTACTTC. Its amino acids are CASSQVLTYSYEQYF.